The 7 T cell receptor beta chains given below trace back to one sample, sequenced in a study of chemoradiotherapy in HPV16-positive cancers. Sequencing was performed with immunoSEQ multiplex PCR; in TCRdb, only in-frame clones are kept and a portion is missing. The sample holds approximately 9,400 clones, approximately 88% seen once. This material consisted of blood, taken from a patient who underwent chemoradiotherapy. The receptors derive from a human donor with HPV-associated anogenital cancer.

This chain connects TRBV7-9 to TRBJ1-5; D uncertain. Germline CDR1 SEHNR, CDR2 FQNEAQ (reference sequence). The CDR3 totals 13 residues. Trimming took off 5 bases at V and 7 bases at J, with 12 bases between the two ends. CDR3 nucleotide sequence: TGTGCCAGCAGCCTTACTCCGGGGCAGCCCCAGCATTTT. It specifies CASSLTPGQPQHF. Together with reference TRBV7-9 and TRBJ1-5, the CDR3 gives the full variable domain: DTGVSQNPRHKITKRGQNVTFRCDPISEHNRLYWYRQTLGQGPEFLTYFQNEAQLEKSRLLSDRFSAERPKGSFSTLEIQRTEQGDSAMYLCASSLTPGQPQHFGDGTRLSIL.

The chain combines TRBV7-4 with TRBJ2-2; weak D call: TRBD1 (6 bases). The CDR3 is made up of 15 amino acids. CDR1 is SGHVT, CDR2 SQSDAQ, per germline. V was clipped by 2 bases and J by 1 base, with 8 bases between them. CDR3 coding DNA: TGTGCCAGCAGCTTAAAGACAGGGAACACCGGGGAGCTGTTTTTT. Translated: CASSLKTGNTGELFF.

This clone appeared a few times. This sequence joins TRBV5-1 and TRBJ2-5, with 7 bases aligning to TRBD2. This CDR3 contains 14 residues. With 3 bases clipped from V and 7 bases from J, the junction kept 9 bases outside the gene matches. CDR1 and CDR2 from the germline V gene are SGHRS and YFSETQ. CDR3 bases: TGCGCCAGCAGCTCAAGCCGGGACTACGGGACCCAGTACTTC. Translation: CASSSSRDYGTQYF.

The chain combines TRBV5-1 with TRBJ2-7, with TRBD2 matching 13 bases. This CDR3 region has 16 residues. V lost 0 bases to trimming and J lost 5 bases; unmatched junction nucleotides: 5. CDR1 and CDR2 (germline): SGHRS, YFSETQ. CDR3 loop: CASSLGGTSGADEQYF. DNA for the CDR3: TGCGCCAGCAGCTTGGGGGGGACTAGCGGGGCGGACGAGCAGTACTTC.

The chain employs TRBV27 and TRBJ1-2; D possibly corresponds to TRBD1 (6 bases). Trimming pared 10 bases from V and 7 bases from J, leaving 19 bases between. Germline values: CDR1 MNHEY, CDR2 SMNVEV (reference sequence). The length of the CDR3 is 13 residues. The CDR3 reads CATTTRGGAGYTF. The CDR3, as DNA: TGTGCCACCACGACTCGGGGGGGGGCTGGCTACACCTTC.

The genes are TRBV19 and TRBJ2-3; no definite D call. Germline CDR1 is LNHDA and CDR2 is SQIVND (reference sequence). The V end lost 7 bases, the J end lost 4 bases, and 15 bases lay between the germline ends. The CDR3 runs to 14 residues. CDR3 nucleotide sequence: TGTGCCAGTACTTTCACGGTCACCTCAGATACGCAGTATTTT. Amino acid sequence: CASTFTVTSDTQYF.

This rearrangement joins TRBV7-2 to TRBJ2-7, with no clear D. This CDR3 region has 18 residues. Germline lookup yields CDR1 SGHTA and CDR2 FQGNSA. The germline V and J ends were trimmed by 1 base and 2 bases, with 21 bases remaining between them. The CDR3 reads CASSLGVSGISTPYEQYF. As DNA, the CDR3 is TGTGCCAGCAGCTTAGGGGTTTCTGGGATCTCCACCCCCTACGAGCAGTACTTC.